One and the same sample provided the 6 T cell receptor beta chains below, sequenced in a study of T cells after yellow fever vaccination. TCRdb reanalysed the 5' RACE reads using MiXCR and keeps one entry per CDR3 protein. The sample has a few hundred thousand distinct CDR3 sequences; 8% to 10% are singletons. This specimen consisted of PBMCs, obtained on the day of the first yellow fever vaccination. The receptors derive from a man between 18 and 35 years old who received the YFV17D yellow fever vaccine.

CDR3 residues: CASSLVPGVGYGYTF. The CDR3 region has the DNA TGTGCCAGCAGCTTAGTTCCTGGGGTCGGCTATGGCTACACCTTC. The chain combines TRBV7-2 with TRBJ1-2; D is undetermined. The V gene's germline CDR1 is SGHTA and CDR2 FQGNSA. CDR3 length: 15 amino acids. The V end was cut by 1 base, the J end by 4 bases, with 13 bases between.

This clonotype was counted ten times or more. The CDR3: CASSLGSGALEQYF. CDR3 DNA sequence: TGTGCCAGCAGCTTAGGATCGGGGGCGCTCGAGCAGTACTTC. V usage is TRBV7-9 and J usage is TRBJ2-7; either TRBD1 or TRBD2 may fit D (6 bases each). This CDR3 contains 14 residues. V lost 1 base to trimming and J lost 6 bases, with 13 bases between them. Germline CDR1 and CDR2: SEHNR and FQNEAQ (reference sequence).

This clonotype has only a few counts. This chain joins TRBV24-1 and TRBJ2-2; D not resolved. The V and J ends lost 7 bases and 7 bases respectively, with 12 bases between them. Germline V gene lookup returns CDR1 KGHDR and CDR2 SFDVKD. The CDR3 length is 13 residues. The CDR3 loop is CATSSQYSGELFF. The CDR3 region has the DNA TGTGCCACCAGCTCCCAATATAGCGGGGAGCTGTTTTTT.

The genes are TRBV6-1 and TRBJ2-7; the match to TRBD1 covers 7 bases. The length of the CDR3 is 14 residues. Looked up from germline, CDR1 is MNHNS and CDR2 is SASEGT. J gave up 5 bases and V 6 bases, and 10 bases lay outside the gene matches. CDR3 protein: CASSPFGDRDEQYF. The CDR3 nucleotides are TGTGCCAGCAGCCCCTTCGGGGACAGAGACGAGCAGTACTTC.

There are a few counts of this clonotype. J is TRBJ2-7 and V is TRBV7-8, with a tentative D call TRBD2 (7 bases). Germline values: CDR1 SGHVS, CDR2 FQNEAQ. The CDR3 covers 14 residues. V lost 5 bases and J 3 bases, leaving 14 bases between the germline ends. Here the CDR3 reads CASSKGGANYEQYF. The CDR3 nucleotides are TGTGCCAGCAGCAAAGGGGGGGCAAACTACGAGCAGTACTTC. The whole variable domain, remainder taken from reference TRBV7-8 and TRBJ2-7, is GAGVSQSPRYKVAKRGQDVALRCDPISGHVSLFWYQQALGQGPEFLTYFQNEAQLDKSGLPSDRFFAERPEGSVSTLKIQRTQQEDSAVYLCASSKGGANYEQYFGPGTRLTVT.

The chain has TRBV7-8 and TRBJ2-7; 9 bases match TRBD2. The germline V gene encodes CDR1 SGHVS and CDR2 FQNEAQ. J gave up 3 bases and V 1 base, and 16 bases lay outside the gene matches. The CDR3 is 19 amino acids. CDR3 sequence: CASSLGSGHPLAGRYEQYV. CDR3 bases: TGTGCCAGCAGCTTAGGGTCGGGCCACCCACTAGCGGGCCGCTACGAGCAGTACGTC.